Below are 20 T cell receptor beta chains sequenced from a single sample in a study of cytomegalovirus exposure and HLA in healthy donors. Measured with immunoSEQ multiplex PCR; TCRdb has only the in-frame clones, and not every one. The data hold roughly 130,000 clones, with 89% observed a single time. The sequencing sample was made of PBMCs. These receptors all stem from a man under 40 in good health and CMV-seronegative.

This clone was seen only once. The J gene is TRBJ1-1, the V gene TRBV7-9; D gene ambiguous. Germline values: CDR1 SEHNR, CDR2 FQNEAQ (reference sequence). This CDR3 has 13 amino acids. Trimming cost V 3 bases and J 6 bases, with 11 bases left between them. CDR3 protein: CASSFAGIPEAFF. DNA of the CDR3: TGTGCCAGCAGCTTTGCGGGCATACCTGAAGCTTTCTTT.

The chain couples TRBV5-6 to TRBJ2-7; 9 bases agree with TRBD1. Germline assignment: CDR1 SGHDT and CDR2 YYEEEE. Germline trimming cut 2 bases from V and 5 bases from J; bases unmatched to any gene: 5. CDR3 length: 14 amino acids. As DNA, the CDR3 is TGTGCCAGCAGCTTACAGGGGGCACCGAACGAGCAGTACTTC. The encoded protein is CASSLQGAPNEQYF.

This clone was recorded once. The junction shows a germline mismatch at one end, possibly a read error. The rearrangement links TRBV6-1 to TRBJ2-1, with a possible D match to TRBD2 (6 bases). CDR3 size: 23 residues. From germline, CDR1 is MNHNS and CDR2 SASEGT. The DNA of the CDR3 is TGTGCCAGCAGTGAAGACATGACGAGACTAGTCCCTCGTACTCGTCTCTCCCACAATGAGCAGTTCTTC. Residues: CASSEDMTRLVPRTRLSHNEQFF.

The rearrangement joins TRBV9 to TRBJ2-5, with 8 bases that match TRBD2. From germline, CDR1 is SGDLS and CDR2 YYNGEE. The V and J ends lost 6 bases and 2 bases, in that order; junction bases with no gene match: 9. The CDR3 length is 15 residues. The CDR3 loop is CASILGSGDQETQYF. DNA for the CDR3: TGTGCCAGCATCCTGGGTAGCGGGGATCAAGAGACCCAGTACTTC.

V gene TRBV15 combines with J gene TRBJ1-2; TRBD1 matches at 7 bases. The junction had 9 bases not matched to a gene; V was cut back by 5 bases and J by 0 bases. CDR3 length: 16 amino acids. Germline assignment: CDR1 LNHNV and CDR2 YYDKDF (reference sequence). This chain's CDR3 is CATSSTRTGSNYGYTF. The CDR3, as DNA: TGTGCCACCAGCTCGACCAGGACAGGTTCTAACTATGGCTACACCTTC.

This rearrangement joins TRBV27 to TRBJ2-5, with 10 positions matching TRBD2. After removal of 5 bases from V and 3 bases from J, the junction contained 3 bases not matched to a gene. Germline V gene data show CDR1 as MNHEY and CDR2 as SMNVEV (reference sequence). This CDR3 spans 14 amino acids. In DNA form, the CDR3 reads TGTGCCAGCAGTGCCCTAGCGGGGGAAGAGACCCAGTACTTC. This codes for CASSALAGEETQYF.

This chain links TRBV28 with TRBJ1-3, with D perhaps matching TRBD1 (5 bases). V was shortened by 5 bases and J by 1 base, with 12 bases between the two germline ends. Germline V lookup: CDR1 MDHEN, CDR2 SYDVKM. The CDR3 spans 15 residues. CDR3 loop: CASSAPRVSGNTIYF. DNA for the CDR3: TGTGCCAGCAGTGCCCCCAGGGTTTCTGGAAACACCATATATTTT.

The chain carries TRBV7-7 and TRBJ2-1; the D gene is possibly TRBD1 (5 bases). CDR3 length: 11 residues. The V end was cut by 8 bases, the J end by 11 bases, with 13 bases between. Germline CDR1 is SSHAT and CDR2 is FNYEAQ (reference sequence). CDR3 region: CASGQGNQQFF. CDR3 nucleotide sequence: TGTGCCAGCGGTCAGGGAAATCAGCAGTTCTTC.

This clone was seen only once. The V and J genes are TRBV28 and TRBJ2-7; the D gene is possibly TRBD1 (6 bases). The CDR3 runs to 15 residues. Germline CDR1 and CDR2: MDHEN and SYDVKM. The germline V and J ends were trimmed by 6 bases and 6 bases, with 21 bases remaining between them. The chain's CDR3 is CASSSLWTVYSEQYF. The CDR3 DNA follows: TGTGCCAGCAGCTCGCTCTGGACAGTCTATTCCGAGCAGTACTTC.

This chain connects TRBV6-5 to TRBJ1-4; TRBD1 is a possible D gene (5 bases). The CDR3 is 14 amino acids. Per the germline V gene, CDR1 is MNHEY and CDR2 is SVGAGI. The V end lost 5 bases, the J end lost 4 bases, and 11 bases lay between the germline ends. In DNA, the CDR3 is TGTGCCAGCAGTCCGACAGCTGTTAATGAAAAACTGTTTTTT. It is translated as CASSPTAVNEKLFF.

This chain connects TRBV4-2 to TRBJ2-1; D possibly corresponds to TRBD1 (5 bases). CDR1 is LGHNA, CDR2 YNFKEQ, per germline. The CDR3 runs 19 residues. Trimming cost V 1 base and J 1 base, with 20 bases left between them. In nucleotides, the CDR3 is TGTGCCAGCAGCCAAGTCTTCGCCGTGCAGGGCCCGTCCTACAATGAGCAGTTCTTC. Its protein product is CASSQVFAVQGPSYNEQFF.

The J gene is TRBJ1-5, the V gene TRBV5-6; D is ambiguous. Germline CDR1 is SGHDT and CDR2 is YYEEEE. V dropped 0 bases and J dropped 5 bases, with 12 bases sitting between them. This CDR3 has 15 amino acids. CDR3 region: CASSLGHLLDQPQHF. The CDR3 coding sequence is TGTGCCAGCAGCTTGGGACATTTATTGGATCAGCCCCAGCATTTT.

This CDR3 reads CASSGDSYYEQYF. In DNA, the CDR3 is TGTGCCAGCAGTGGCGACAGCTACTACGAGCAGTACTTC. The V call is TRBV27, the J call TRBJ2-7, with D possibly being TRBD1 (5 bases). Germline lookup yields CDR1 MNHEY and CDR2 SMNVEV (reference sequence). Trimming removed 5 bases from V and 3 bases from J, with 11 bases in between. The CDR3 sequence is 13 residues long.

The chain couples TRBV4-1 to TRBJ1-5; TRBD1 is a possible D gene (5 bases). The germline gives CDR1 MGHRA, CDR2 YSYEKL. V lost 4 bases to trimming and J lost 1 base, with 14 bases between them. The CDR3 extends over 16 amino acids. CDR3 nucleotide sequence: TGCGCCAGCAGCCCCACAGGAGGAGGGAGCAATCAGCCCCAGCATTTT. This codes for CASSPTGGGSNQPQHF.

The rearrangement links TRBV15 to TRBJ2-7; D remains ambiguous. CDR3 size: 15 residues. The V gene's germline CDR1 is LNHNV and CDR2 YYDKDF (reference sequence). The V and J ends lost 0 bases and 1 base respectively, with 10 bases between them. For the CDR3, the DNA is TGTGCCACCAGCAGAGATTGGGCAGTGTCCTACGAGCAGTACTTC. It codes for CATSRDWAVSYEQYF. The full variable domain, completed using reference TRBV15 and TRBJ2-7, is DAMVIQNPRYQVTQFGKPVTLSCSQTLNHNVMYWYQQKSSQAPKLLFHYYDKDFNNEADTPDNFQSRRPNTSFCFLDIRSPGLGDTAMYLCATSRDWAVSYEQYFGPGTRLTVT.

The chain joins TRBV18 to TRBJ1-2, with TRBD1 identical over 7 bases. This CDR3 is built from 13 residues. The J segment lost 6 bases and the V segment lost 6 bases, leaving 7 bases of the junction unmatched. In germline, CDR1 is KGHSH, CDR2 LQKENI. The CDR3 region has the DNA TGTGCCAGCTCGATGCCAGGGGGAGATGGCTACACCTTC. It translates to CASSMPGGDGYTF.

A single count supports this clone. For the CDR3, the DNA is TGTGCCACCAGCCCATACAACGGAGAAAACTATGGCTACACCTTC. Amino acids: CATSPYNGENYGYTF. This sequence joins TRBV15 and TRBJ1-2; D is ambiguous. V was shortened by 5 bases and J by 2 bases, with 15 bases between the two germline ends. CDR1 and CDR2 from the germline V gene are LNHNV and YYDKDF (reference sequence). The CDR3 loop spans 15 amino acids.

The chain joins TRBV4-1 to TRBJ2-2; 14 nucleotides line up with TRBD2. Germline CDR1 MGHRA, CDR2 YSYEKL. The CDR3 covers 17 residues. V trimming: 3 bases; J trimming: 6 bases; junction bases outside the gene matches: 6. This CDR3 reads CASSHRTSGGSPGELFF. Here the CDR3 DNA reads TGCGCCAGCAGCCACAGGACTAGCGGGGGGAGCCCCGGGGAGCTGTTTTTT.

The V and J genes are TRBV5-1 and TRBJ2-1; no definite D call. Trimming cost V 0 bases and J 0 bases, with 7 bases left between them. Germline V gives CDR1 SGHRS, CDR2 YFSETQ. The CDR3 is 15 residues long. CDR3 region: CASSLVQYSYNEQFF. DNA for the CDR3: TGCGCCAGCAGCTTGGTACAGTACTCCTACAATGAGCAGTTCTTC. The whole variable domain, remainder taken from reference TRBV5-1 and TRBJ2-1, is KAGVTQTPRYLIKTRGQQVTLSCSPISGHRSVSWYQQTPGQGLQFLFEYFSETQRNKGNFPGRFSGRQFSNSRSEMNVSTLELGDSALYLCASSLVQYSYNEQFFGPGTRLTVL.

The chain links TRBV10-2 to TRBJ1-6, with D possibly matching TRBD1 (5 bases). The length of the CDR3 is 16 residues. The V gene's germline CDR1 is WSHSY and CDR2 SAAADI. V shed 8 bases and J shed 0 bases, with 14 bases lying between them. As DNA, the CDR3 is TGCGCCAGCGGGGACTTTCCGAGCTCCTATAATTCACCCCTCCACTTT. Residues: CASGDFPSSYNSPLHF.